The source of this T cell receptor beta chain is a study of CD4 T cells in relation to SARS-CoV-2 and coronaviruses. Looking at the study overall: No peptide or an HIV-1 Nef peptide pool served as negative control.

Libraries were prepared by immunoSEQ multiplex PCR; TCRdb keeps only in-frame clonotypes and omits some of them. The data show more than 25,000 clones, over 60% seen once. The CDR3 is made up of 15 amino acids. CDR1 LGHNA and CDR2 YSLEER come from the germline V gene. With 0 bases removed from V and 0 bases from J, the gap between germline ends came to 7 bases. Unexposed donor CD4+ T cells date from 2011-2018, before the COVID-19 pandemic. The cells were cultured for under 13 days before CD4+ T cells were isolated. Note on this clone: Its antigen is unidentified.

This clonotype was obtained from a human donor in good health. The V call is TRBV4-3, the J call TRBJ2-3; D is unresolved. Specimen: CD4+ T cells from PBMCs, cultured in vitro. The CDR3 DNA reads as TGCGCCAGCAGCCAAGATTCCAGTAGCACAGATACGCAGTATTTT. Encoded protein: CASSQDSSSTDTQYF.